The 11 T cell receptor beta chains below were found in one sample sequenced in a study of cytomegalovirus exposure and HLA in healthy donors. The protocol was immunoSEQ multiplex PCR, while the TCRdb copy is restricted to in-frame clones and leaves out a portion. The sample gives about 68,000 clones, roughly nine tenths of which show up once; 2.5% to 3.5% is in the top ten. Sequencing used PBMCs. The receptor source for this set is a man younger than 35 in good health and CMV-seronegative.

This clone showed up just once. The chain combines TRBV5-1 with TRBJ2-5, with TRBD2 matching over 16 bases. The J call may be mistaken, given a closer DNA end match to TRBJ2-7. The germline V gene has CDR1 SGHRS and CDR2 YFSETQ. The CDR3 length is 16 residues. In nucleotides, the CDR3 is TGCGCCAGCAGCTATGGGACTAGCGGGAGGGCCTACGAGCAGTACTTC. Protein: CASSYGTSGRAYEQYF.

The CDR3 bases are TGCGCCAGCAGCGGTCAGGGGTACACAGATACGCAGTATTTT. This codes for CASSGQGYTDTQYF. The chain carries TRBV5-1 and TRBJ2-3; tentative D call: TRBD1 (6 bases). V gave up 4 bases and J gave up 2 bases, with 11 bases separating them. The CDR3 has 14 amino acids. The germline V gene encodes CDR1 SGHRS and CDR2 YFSETQ.

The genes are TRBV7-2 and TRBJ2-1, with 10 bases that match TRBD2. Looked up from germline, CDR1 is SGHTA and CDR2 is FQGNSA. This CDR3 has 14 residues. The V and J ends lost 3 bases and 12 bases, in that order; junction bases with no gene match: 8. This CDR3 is CASSLLAGDVGQFF. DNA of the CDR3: TGTGCCAGCAGCTTGCTAGCGGGAGATGTTGGGCAGTTCTTC.

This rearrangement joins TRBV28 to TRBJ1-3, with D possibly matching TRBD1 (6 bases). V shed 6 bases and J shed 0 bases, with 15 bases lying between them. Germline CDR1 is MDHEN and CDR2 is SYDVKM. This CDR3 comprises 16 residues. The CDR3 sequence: CASRRAGQSSGNTIYF. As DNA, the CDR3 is TGTGCCAGCAGACGAGCGGGACAAAGCTCTGGAAACACCATATATTTT.

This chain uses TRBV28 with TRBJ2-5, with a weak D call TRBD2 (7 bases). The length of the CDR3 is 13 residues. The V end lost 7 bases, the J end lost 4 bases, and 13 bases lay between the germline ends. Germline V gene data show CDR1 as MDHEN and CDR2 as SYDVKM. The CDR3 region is CASTPGGRETQYF. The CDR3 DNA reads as TGTGCCAGCACCCCCGGGGGGCGAGAGACCCAGTACTTC.

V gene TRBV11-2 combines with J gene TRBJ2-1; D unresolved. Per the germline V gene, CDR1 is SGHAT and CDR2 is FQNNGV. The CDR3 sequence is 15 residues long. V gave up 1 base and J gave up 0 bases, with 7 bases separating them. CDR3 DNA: TGTGCCAGCAGCTTAGGGTGGAGCTCCTACAATGAGCAGTTCTTC. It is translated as CASSLGWSSYNEQFF.

CDR3 region: CASSYTRTGPYNEQFF. As DNA, the CDR3 is TGTGCCAGCAGTTACACCAGGACAGGGCCCTACAATGAGCAGTTCTTC. V gene TRBV6-6 combines with J gene TRBJ2-1; 8 bases align to TRBD1. Germline assignment: CDR1 MNHNY and CDR2 SVGAGI (reference sequence). This CDR3 spans 16 amino acids. Trimming removed 2 bases from V and 2 bases from J; junction bases left unmatched: 5.

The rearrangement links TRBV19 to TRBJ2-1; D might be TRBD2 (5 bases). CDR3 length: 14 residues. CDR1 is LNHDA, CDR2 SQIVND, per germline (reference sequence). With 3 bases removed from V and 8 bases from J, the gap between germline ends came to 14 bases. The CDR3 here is CASSMSRLRDEQFF. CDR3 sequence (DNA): TGTGCCAGTAGTATGTCAAGACTGCGGGATGAGCAGTTCTTC.

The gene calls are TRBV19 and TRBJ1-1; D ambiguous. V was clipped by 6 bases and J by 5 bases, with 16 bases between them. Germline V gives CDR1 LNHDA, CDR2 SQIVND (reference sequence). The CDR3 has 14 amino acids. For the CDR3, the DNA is TGTGCCAGTAGAATTGGACTGGCGAGTACTGAAGCTTTCTTT. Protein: CASRIGLASTEAFF.

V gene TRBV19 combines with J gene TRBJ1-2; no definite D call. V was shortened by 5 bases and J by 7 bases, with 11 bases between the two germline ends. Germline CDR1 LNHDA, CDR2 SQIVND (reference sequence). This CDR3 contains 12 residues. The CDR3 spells CASSWPDIGYTF. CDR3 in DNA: TGTGCCAGTAGTTGGCCCGATATTGGCTACACCTTC.

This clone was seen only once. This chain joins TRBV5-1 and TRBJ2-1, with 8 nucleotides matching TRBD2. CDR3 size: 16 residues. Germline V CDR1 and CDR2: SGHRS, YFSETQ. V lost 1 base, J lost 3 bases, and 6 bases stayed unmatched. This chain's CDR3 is CASSLTRLANYNEQFF. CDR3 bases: TGCGCCAGCAGCTTGACCCGACTAGCGAACTACAATGAGCAGTTCTTC.